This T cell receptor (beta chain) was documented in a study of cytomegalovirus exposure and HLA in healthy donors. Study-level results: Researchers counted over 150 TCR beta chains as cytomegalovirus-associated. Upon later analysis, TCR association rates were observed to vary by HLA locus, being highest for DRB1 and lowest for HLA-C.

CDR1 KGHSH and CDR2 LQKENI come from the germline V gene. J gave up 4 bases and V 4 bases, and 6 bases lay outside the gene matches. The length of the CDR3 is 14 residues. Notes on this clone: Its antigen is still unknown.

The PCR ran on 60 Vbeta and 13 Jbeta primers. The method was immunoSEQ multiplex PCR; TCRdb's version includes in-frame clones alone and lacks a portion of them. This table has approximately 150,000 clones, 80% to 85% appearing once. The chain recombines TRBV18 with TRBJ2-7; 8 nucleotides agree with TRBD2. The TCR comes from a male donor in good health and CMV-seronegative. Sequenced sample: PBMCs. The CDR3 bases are TGTGCCAGCTCACAGTCGGGGGGGGCTTACGAGCAGTACTTC. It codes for CASSQSGGAYEQYF. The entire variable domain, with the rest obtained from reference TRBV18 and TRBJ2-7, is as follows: NAGVMQNPRHLVRRRGQEARLRCSPMKGHSHVYWYRQLPEEGLKFMVYLQKENIIDESGMPKERFSAEFPKEGPSILRIQQVVRGDSAAYFCASSQSGGAYEQYFGPGTRLTVT.